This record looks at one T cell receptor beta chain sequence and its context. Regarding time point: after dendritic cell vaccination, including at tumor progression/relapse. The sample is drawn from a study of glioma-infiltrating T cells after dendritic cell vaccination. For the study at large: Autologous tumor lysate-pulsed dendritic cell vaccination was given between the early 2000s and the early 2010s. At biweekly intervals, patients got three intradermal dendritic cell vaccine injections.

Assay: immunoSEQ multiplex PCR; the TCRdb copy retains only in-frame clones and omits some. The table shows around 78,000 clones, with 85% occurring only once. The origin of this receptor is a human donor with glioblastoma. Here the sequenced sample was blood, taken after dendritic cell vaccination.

The DNA of the CDR3 is TGCGCCAGCAGCTCGGGACAGACTAGCTACGAGCAGTACTTC. It codes for CASSSGQTSYEQYF. This chain links TRBV5-1 with TRBJ2-7, with a weak D call TRBD1 (7 bases). Trimming cost V 3 bases and J 3 bases, with 13 bases left between them. Germline CDR1 reads SGHRS; CDR2 reads YFSETQ. The CDR3 spans 14 residues.